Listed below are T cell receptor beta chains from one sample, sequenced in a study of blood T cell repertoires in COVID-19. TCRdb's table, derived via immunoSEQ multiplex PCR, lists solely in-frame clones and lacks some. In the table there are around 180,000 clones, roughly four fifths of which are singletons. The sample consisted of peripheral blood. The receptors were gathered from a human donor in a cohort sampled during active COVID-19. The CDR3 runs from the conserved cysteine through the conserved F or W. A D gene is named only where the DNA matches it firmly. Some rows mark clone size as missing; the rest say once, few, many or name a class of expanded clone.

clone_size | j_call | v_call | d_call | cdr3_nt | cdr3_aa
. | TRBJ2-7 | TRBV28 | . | TGTGCCAGCAGTCCCTGGGAGGCACCCTACGAGCAGTACTTC | CASSPWEAPYEQYF
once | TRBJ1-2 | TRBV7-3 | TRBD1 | TGTGCCAGCAGCTTATATGGGGACAGGGGGGACTATGGCTACACCTTC | CASSLYGDRGDYGYTF
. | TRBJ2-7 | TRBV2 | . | TGTGCCAGCAGTGAAATAAATTACGAGCAGTACTTC | CASSEINYEQYF
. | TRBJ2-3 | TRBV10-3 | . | TGTGCCATCTGGGCAGGAAAAGATACGCAGTATTTT | CAIWAGKDTQYF
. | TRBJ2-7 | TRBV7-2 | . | TGTGCCACCAGCCCGCTAGTTAGTAACTACGAGCAGTACTTC | CATSPLVSNYEQYF
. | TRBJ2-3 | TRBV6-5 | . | TGTGCCAGCTGGCAGGGAACGCGCACAGATACGCAGTATTTT | CASWQGTRTDTQYF
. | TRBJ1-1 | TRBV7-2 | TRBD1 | TGTGCCAGCAGCTTAGAGGGACAGGGGGACACTGAAGCTTTCTTT | CASSLEGQGDTEAFF
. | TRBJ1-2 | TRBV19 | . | TGTGCCAGTAGTATCCCCGTCGACGGGAACAACTATGGCTACACCTTC | CASSIPVDGNNYGYTF
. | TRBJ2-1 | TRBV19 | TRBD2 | TGTGCCAGTACCTGGGGGGGGGACAATGAGCAGTTCTTC | CASTWGGDNEQFF
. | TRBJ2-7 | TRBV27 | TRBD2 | TGTGCCAGCAGCCCCAGTCCCCTAGCGGGAGGATCATGGAGCGACGAGCAGTACTTC | CASSPSPLAGGSWSDEQYF
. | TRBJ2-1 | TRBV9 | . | TGTGCCAGCAGTCCTACTAGCAATGAGCAGTTCTTC | CASSPTSNEQFF
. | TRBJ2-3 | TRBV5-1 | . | TGCGCCAGCAGCCCAAGCTTGTCCTCCGCAGATACGCAGTATTTT | CASSPSLSSADTQYF
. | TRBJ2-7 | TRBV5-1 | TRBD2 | TGCGCCAGCAGCTTGGACGGACTAGCGGGTCTGGAAGAGCAGTACTTC | CASSLDGLAGLEEQYF
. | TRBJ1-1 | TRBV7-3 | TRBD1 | TGTGCCAGCAGTTTCGACAGGGGCACTGAAGCTTTCTTT | CASSFDRGTEAFF
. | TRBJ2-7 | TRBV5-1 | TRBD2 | TGCGCCAGCAGCGGGGGACTAGCGGGAGGTGAGCAGTACTTC | CASSGGLAGGEQYF